The subject of this entry is one T cell receptor beta chain. Measured with immunoSEQ multiplex PCR; TCRdb has only the in-frame clones, and not every one. Of roughly 190,000 clones listed, over 55% are singletons. The data stem from a study of cytotoxic CD8 clonotypes in ibrutinib-treated CLL. Trimming took 2 bases from V and 0 from J, leaving 5 bases between them. Germline loops: CDR1 ENHRY, CDR2 SYGVKD. This CDR3 is 13 amino acids long. This receptor was obtained from a human donor with chronic lymphocytic leukemia. The input for sequencing was PBMCs, taken after 24 months of ibrutinib treatment. V usage is TRBV10-3 and J usage is TRBJ2-7; D remains ambiguous. CDR3 coding DNA: TGTGCCATCAGTGAGACGCGCTCCTACGAGCAGTACTTC. Protein: CAISETRSYEQYF.